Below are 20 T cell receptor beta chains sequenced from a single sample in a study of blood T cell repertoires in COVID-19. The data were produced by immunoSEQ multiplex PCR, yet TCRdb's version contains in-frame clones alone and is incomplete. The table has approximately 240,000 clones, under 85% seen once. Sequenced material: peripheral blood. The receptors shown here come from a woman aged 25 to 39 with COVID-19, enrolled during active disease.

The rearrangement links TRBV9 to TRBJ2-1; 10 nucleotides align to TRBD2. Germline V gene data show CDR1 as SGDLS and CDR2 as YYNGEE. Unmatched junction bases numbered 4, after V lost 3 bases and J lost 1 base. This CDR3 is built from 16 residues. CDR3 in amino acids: CASSGTSGRSYNEQFF. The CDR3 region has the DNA TGTGCCAGCAGCGGGACTAGCGGACGGTCCTACAATGAGCAGTTCTTC.

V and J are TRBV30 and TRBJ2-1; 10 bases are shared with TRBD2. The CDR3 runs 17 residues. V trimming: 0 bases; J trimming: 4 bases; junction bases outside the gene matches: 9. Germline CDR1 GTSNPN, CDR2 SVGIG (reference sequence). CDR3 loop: CAWSVLTGTSVYNEQFF. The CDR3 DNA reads TGTGCCTGGAGTGTACTCACCGGGACTAGCGTATACAATGAGCAGTTCTTC.

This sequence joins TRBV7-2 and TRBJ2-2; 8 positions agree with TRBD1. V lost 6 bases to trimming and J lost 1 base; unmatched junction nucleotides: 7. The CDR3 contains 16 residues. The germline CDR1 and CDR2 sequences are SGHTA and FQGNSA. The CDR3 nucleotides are TGTGCCAGCAGATTCGGGACAGGAGTGAACACCGGGGAGCTGTTTTTT. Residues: CASRFGTGVNTGELFF.

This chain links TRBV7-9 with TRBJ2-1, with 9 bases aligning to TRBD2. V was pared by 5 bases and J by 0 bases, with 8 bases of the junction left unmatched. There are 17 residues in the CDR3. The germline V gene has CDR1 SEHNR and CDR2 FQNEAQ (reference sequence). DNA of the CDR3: TGTGCCAGCAGCAACCAAGGACTAGCGCCCTCCTACAATGAGCAGTTCTTC. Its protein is CASSNQGLAPSYNEQFF.

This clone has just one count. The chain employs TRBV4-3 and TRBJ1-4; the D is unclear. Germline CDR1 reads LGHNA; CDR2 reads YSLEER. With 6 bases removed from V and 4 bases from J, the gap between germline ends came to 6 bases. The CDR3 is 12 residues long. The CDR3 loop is CASRAVNEKLFF. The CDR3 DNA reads TGCGCCAGCAGGGCAGTTAATGAAAAACTGTTTTTT.

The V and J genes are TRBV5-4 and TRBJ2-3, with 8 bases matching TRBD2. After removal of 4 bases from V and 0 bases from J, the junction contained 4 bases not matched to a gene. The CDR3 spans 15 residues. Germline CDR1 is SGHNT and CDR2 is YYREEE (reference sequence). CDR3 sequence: CASSLSGTSTDTQYF. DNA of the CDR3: TGTGCCAGCAGCCTTAGCGGGACTAGCACAGATACGCAGTATTTT.

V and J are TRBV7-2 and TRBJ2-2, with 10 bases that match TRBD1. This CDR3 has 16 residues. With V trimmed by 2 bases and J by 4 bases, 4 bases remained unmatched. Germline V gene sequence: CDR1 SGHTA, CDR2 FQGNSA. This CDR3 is CASSLNGQGVTGELFF. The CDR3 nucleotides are TGTGCCAGCAGCTTAAACGGACAGGGGGTCACCGGGGAGCTGTTTTTT. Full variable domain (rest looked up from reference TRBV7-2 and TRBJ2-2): GAGVSQSPSNKVTEKGKDVELRCDPISGHTALYWYRQSLGQGLEFLIYFQGNSAPDKSGLPSDRFSAERTGGSVSTLTIQRTQQEDSAVYLCASSLNGQGVTGELFFGEGSRLTVL.

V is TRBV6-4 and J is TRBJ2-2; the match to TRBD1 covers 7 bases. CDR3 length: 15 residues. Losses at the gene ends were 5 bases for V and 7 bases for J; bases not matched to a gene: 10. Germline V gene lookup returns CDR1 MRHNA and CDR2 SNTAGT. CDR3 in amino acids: CASSRRQGDGGELFF. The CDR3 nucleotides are TGTGCCAGCAGTAGGCGCCAGGGGGACGGCGGGGAGCTGTTTTTT.

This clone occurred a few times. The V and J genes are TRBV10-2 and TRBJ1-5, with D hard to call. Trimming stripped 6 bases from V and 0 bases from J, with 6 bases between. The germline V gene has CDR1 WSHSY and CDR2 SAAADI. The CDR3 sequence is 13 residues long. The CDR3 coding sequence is TGCGCCAGCAGAATAGATAGCAATCAGCCCCAGCATTTT. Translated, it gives CASRIDSNQPQHF.

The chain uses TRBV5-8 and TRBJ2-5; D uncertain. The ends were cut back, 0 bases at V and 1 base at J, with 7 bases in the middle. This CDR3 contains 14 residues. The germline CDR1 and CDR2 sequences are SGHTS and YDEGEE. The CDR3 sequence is CASSLGTAQETQYF. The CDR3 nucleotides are TGTGCCAGCAGCTTGGGCACAGCCCAAGAGACCCAGTACTTC.

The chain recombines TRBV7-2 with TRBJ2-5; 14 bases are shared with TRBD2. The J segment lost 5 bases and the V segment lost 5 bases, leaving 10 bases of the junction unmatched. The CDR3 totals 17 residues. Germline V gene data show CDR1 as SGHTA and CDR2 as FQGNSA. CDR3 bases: TGTGCCAGCAGCCCGAGACTAGCGGGAGGGTTCGTGGAGACCCAGTACTTC. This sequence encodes CASSPRLAGGFVETQYF.

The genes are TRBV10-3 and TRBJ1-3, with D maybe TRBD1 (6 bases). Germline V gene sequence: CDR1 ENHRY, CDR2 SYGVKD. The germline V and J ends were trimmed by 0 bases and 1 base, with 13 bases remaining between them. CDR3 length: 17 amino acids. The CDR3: CAISESRGRGSGNTIYF. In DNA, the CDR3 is TGTGCCATCAGTGAGTCGAGAGGCAGGGGATCTGGAAACACCATATATTTT.

The DNA of the CDR3 is TGTGCCAGCAGCTTGTATAACACTGAAGCTTTCTTT. Residues: CASSLYNTEAFF. V usage is TRBV5-6 and J usage is TRBJ1-1; D unresolved. Germline V gene lookup returns CDR1 SGHDT and CDR2 YYEEEE. V was shortened by 1 base and J by 2 bases, with 3 bases between the two germline ends. CDR3 length: 12 amino acids.

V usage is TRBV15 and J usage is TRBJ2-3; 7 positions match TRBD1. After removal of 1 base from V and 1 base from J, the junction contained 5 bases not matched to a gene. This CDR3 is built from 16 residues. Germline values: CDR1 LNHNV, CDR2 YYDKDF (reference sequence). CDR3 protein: CATSRARDSGTDTQYF. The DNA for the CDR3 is TGTGCCACCAGCAGAGCCCGGGACAGTGGCACAGATACGCAGTATTTT.

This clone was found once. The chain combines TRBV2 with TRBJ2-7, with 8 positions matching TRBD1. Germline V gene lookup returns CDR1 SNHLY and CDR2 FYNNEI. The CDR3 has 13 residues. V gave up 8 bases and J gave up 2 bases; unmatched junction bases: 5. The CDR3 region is CASHQDRAYEQYF. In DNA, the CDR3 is TGTGCCAGCCACCAGGACAGGGCCTACGAGCAGTACTTC.

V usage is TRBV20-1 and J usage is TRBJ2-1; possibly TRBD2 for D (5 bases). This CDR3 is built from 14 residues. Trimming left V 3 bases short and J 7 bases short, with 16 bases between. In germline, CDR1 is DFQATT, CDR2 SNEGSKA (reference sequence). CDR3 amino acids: CSASAQPPGNEQFF. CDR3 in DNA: TGCAGTGCTAGTGCCCAACCGCCGGGAAATGAGCAGTTCTTC.

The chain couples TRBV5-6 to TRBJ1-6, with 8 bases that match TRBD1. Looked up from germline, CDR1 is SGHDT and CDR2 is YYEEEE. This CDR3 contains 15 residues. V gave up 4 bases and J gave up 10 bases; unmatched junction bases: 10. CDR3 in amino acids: CASSLAGQGPSPLHF. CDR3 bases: TGTGCCAGCAGCCTGGCTGGACAGGGACCATCACCCCTCCACTTT.

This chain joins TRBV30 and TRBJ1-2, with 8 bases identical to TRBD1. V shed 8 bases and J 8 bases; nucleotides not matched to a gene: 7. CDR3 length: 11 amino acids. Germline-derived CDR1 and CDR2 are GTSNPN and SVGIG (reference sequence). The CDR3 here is CATSDRVGYTF. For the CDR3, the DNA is TGTGCCACGTCGGACAGGGTGGGCTACACCTTC. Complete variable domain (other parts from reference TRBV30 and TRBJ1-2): SQTIHQWPATLVQPVGSPLSLECTVEGTSNPNLYWYRQAAGRGLQLLFYSVGIGQISSEVPQNLSASRPQDRQFILSSKKLLLSDSGFYLCATSDRVGYTFGSGTRLTVV.

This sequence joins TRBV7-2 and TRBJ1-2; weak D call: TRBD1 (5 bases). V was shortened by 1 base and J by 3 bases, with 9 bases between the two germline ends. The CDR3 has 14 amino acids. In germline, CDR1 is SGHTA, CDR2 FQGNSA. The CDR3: CASSLDGGHYGYTF. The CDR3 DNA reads TGTGCCAGCAGCTTAGACGGGGGACACTATGGCTACACCTTC.

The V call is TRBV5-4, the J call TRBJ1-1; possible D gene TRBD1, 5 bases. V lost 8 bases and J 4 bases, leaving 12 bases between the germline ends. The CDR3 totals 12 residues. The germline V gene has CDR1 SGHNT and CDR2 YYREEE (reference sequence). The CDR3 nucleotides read TGTGCCAGTAGGGGTTTGGGCACTGAAGCTTTCTTT. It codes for CASRGLGTEAFF.